The present T cell receptor beta chain was sequenced within a study of OX40 agonist ivuxolimab in advanced cancers. Study-level information: Ivuxolimab, which patients received intravenously every 2 weeks, was dosed at 0.01 to 10 mg/kg. Enrolled patients in dose escalation had cancers that were hepatocellular carcinoma, melanoma, renal cell or head and neck cancer.

Libraries were prepared by immunoSEQ multiplex PCR; TCRdb keeps only in-frame clonotypes and omits some of them. The sample lists nearly 90,000 clones, around nine tenths seen once, with around 1.6% in the top ten. General observations from the study: Within 6 weeks, CD4+ and CD8+ blood T cells expanded clonally at 0.1 to 3.0 mg/kg.

As concerns this clone: Its target is not known.

CDR3 length equals 17 residues. The receptor's source is an adult with an advanced solid tumor such as melanoma, head and neck, liver or kidney cancer. The chain couples TRBV21-1 to TRBJ2-4. TRBV21-1 is listed as a pseudogene. The sequencing used CD4+ or CD8+ T cells sorted from blood, collected in a trial of the OX40 agonist ivuxolimab. CDR3 in DNA: TGTGCCAGCAGCAAAATTCTTCGTGAAGGGACCCGTGGCATTCAGTACTTC. As protein: CASSKILREGTRGIQYF.